These 25 T cell receptor beta chains originate from one sample sequenced in a study of blood T cell repertoires in COVID-19. Repertoires were generated with immunoSEQ multiplex PCR, while TCRdb's copy carries only in-frame clones and drops some. This table has about 300,000 clones, over 70% appearing once. Sequencing was done on a sample of peripheral blood. All receptors come from a woman in her forties who had recovered from COVID-19.

The chain carries TRBV6-2 or TRBV6-3 and TRBJ2-1, with 10 bases aligning to TRBD1. The CDR3 totals 17 residues. Per the germline V gene, CDR1 is MNHEY and CDR2 is SVGEGT. V shed 2 bases and J 2 bases; nucleotides not matched to a gene: 6. The CDR3 is CASSYDAGQGAYNEQFF. The CDR3 DNA sequence: TGTGCCAGCAGTTACGACGCTGGACAGGGGGCCTACAATGAGCAGTTCTTC.

Concerning this clone itself: A read error may account for a junction end that differs from germline. V gene TRBV18 combines with J gene TRBJ2-7, with 8 bases matching TRBD1. CDR1 and CDR2 from the germline V gene are KGHSH and LQKENI. This CDR3 comprises 15 residues. The CDR3 sequence: CASSPGQGTSHEQYF. CDR3 nucleotide sequence: TGTGCCAGCTCACCCGGACAGGGTACCTCCCACGAGCAGTACTTC.

The CDR3 sequence: CASSSSPPEETQYF. The CDR3, as DNA: TGCGCCAGCAGCTCCTCCCCCCCGGAGGAGACCCAGTACTTC. This rearrangement joins TRBV5-1 to TRBJ2-5; D unresolved. Trimming removed 3 bases from V and 5 bases from J, with 14 bases in between. CDR3 length equals 14 residues. Germline V gene data show CDR1 as SGHRS and CDR2 as YFSETQ.

The V call is TRBV5-8, the J call TRBJ2-7, with 9 bases fitting TRBD2. Trimming cost V 2 bases and J 2 bases; bases outside gene matches: 5. This CDR3 has 15 residues. Looked up from germline, CDR1 is SGHTS and CDR2 is YDEGEE. CDR3 amino acids: CASSLRGGDTYEQYF. CDR3 in DNA: TGTGCCAGCAGCTTACGCGGGGGGGACACCTACGAGCAGTACTTC.

The CDR3 DNA reads as TGTGCCAGCTCACCATTACAGGGGGGCGACGGGGAGCTGTTTTTT. The encoded protein is CASSPLQGGDGELFF. The V call is TRBV18, the J call TRBJ2-2; 8 positions match TRBD1. Germline assignment: CDR1 KGHSH and CDR2 LQKENI. The CDR3 extends over 15 amino acids. J was trimmed by 7 bases and V by 2 bases; bases with no gene match: 6.

The chain has TRBV28 and TRBJ1-5; TRBD1 aligns across 8 bases. The length of the CDR3 is 15 residues. Germline CDR1 is MDHEN and CDR2 is SYDVKM. V was clipped by 8 bases and J by 2 bases; unmatched bases: 8. In nucleotides, the CDR3 is TGTGCCAGCTGGTATGAGACAGGGGGCAATCAGCCCCAGCATTTT. Residues: CASWYETGGNQPQHF.

The gene calls are TRBV30 and TRBJ1-2, with 7 bases aligning to TRBD1. The CDR3 is 14 residues long. The J segment lost 6 bases and the V segment lost 3 bases, leaving 10 bases of the junction unmatched. Germline loops: CDR1 GTSNPN, CDR2 SVGIG (reference sequence). The CDR3 loop reads CAWRARDSTHGYTF. CDR3 bases: TGTGCCTGGAGGGCAAGGGACAGCACCCATGGCTACACCTTC.

Here the CDR3 DNA reads TGTGCCAGCAACATAGGGACAGCGAACACTGAAGCTTTCTTT. It codes for CASNIGTANTEAFF. This sequence joins TRBV7-9 and TRBJ1-1; 7 bases line up with TRBD1. The CDR3 length is 14 residues. The V gene's germline CDR1 is SEHNR and CDR2 FQNEAQ (reference sequence). The junction had 6 bases not matched to a gene; V was cut back by 7 bases and J by 1 base.

The rearrangement uses TRBV27 and TRBJ1-1; D is unresolved. Germline V gives CDR1 MNHEY, CDR2 SMNVEV (reference sequence). Trimming removed 5 bases from V and 2 bases from J, with 9 bases in between. The CDR3 has 13 residues. CDR3 bases: TGTGCCAGCAGTCGGAGGACTAACACTGAAGCTTTCTTT. The encoded protein is CASSRRTNTEAFF.

The gene calls are TRBV4-1 and TRBJ1-1; D call uncertain. Germline V gene data show CDR1 as MGHRA and CDR2 as YSYEKL. Trimming took 1 base from V and 1 from J, leaving 4 bases between them. The CDR3 length is 13 residues. CDR3 in amino acids: CASSQVGNTEAFF. The CDR3 bases are TGCGCCAGCAGCCAAGTCGGGAACACTGAAGCTTTCTTT.

This clone was seen just once. This sequence joins TRBV19 and TRBJ1-4, with D hard to call. The CDR3 totals 16 residues. Germline CDR1 LNHDA, CDR2 SQIVND (reference sequence). V dropped 7 bases and J dropped 0 bases, with 15 bases sitting between them. CDR3 loop: CASTREVLPTNEKLFF. The DNA of the CDR3 is TGTGCCAGTACCCGGGAGGTGCTCCCAACTAATGAAAAACTGTTTTTT.

This clone came up once. This chain links TRBV11-2 with TRBJ2-5; D is perhaps TRBD2 (6 bases). The CDR3 has 15 residues. The V end lost 3 bases, the J end lost 1 base, and 12 bases lay between the germline ends. Germline V gives CDR1 SGHAT, CDR2 FQNNGV. CDR3 in amino acids: CASSLGGFSQETQYF. The CDR3 DNA sequence: TGTGCCAGCAGCTTGGGGGGATTCAGCCAAGAGACCCAGTACTTC.

This clone was counted a single time. J is TRBJ2-5 and V is TRBV6-5; D is possibly TRBD1 (7 bases). Germline-derived CDR1 and CDR2 are MNHEY and SVGAGI. Between the trimmed V and J ends, which lost 8 bases and 5 bases, there was a span of 15 bases. The CDR3 length is 13 residues. CDR3: CASLGGGAETQYF. For the CDR3, the DNA is TGTGCCAGCCTAGGAGGGGGCGCGGAGACCCAGTACTTC.

The chain joins TRBV5-1 to TRBJ2-5; D might be TRBD2 (6 bases). Germline CDR1 and CDR2: SGHRS and YFSETQ. With 0 bases removed from V and 7 bases from J, the gap between germline ends came to 13 bases. This CDR3 region has 14 residues. The CDR3 loop reads CASSLAERRATQYF. In nucleotides, the CDR3 is TGCGCCAGCAGCTTGGCCGAACGGAGGGCGACCCAGTACTTC.

This sequence joins TRBV7-9 and TRBJ1-1, with a tentative D call TRBD1 (5 bases). The germline gives CDR1 SEHNR, CDR2 FQNEAQ (reference sequence). Between the trimmed V and J ends, which lost 4 bases and 1 base, there was a span of 16 bases. This CDR3 has 16 residues. CDR3 region: CASSSRRGRGNTEAFF. In DNA form, the CDR3 reads TGTGCCAGCAGCTCCCGGCGGGGGAGGGGGAACACTGAAGCTTTCTTT.

J is TRBJ1-1 and V is TRBV2; no clear D gene. Between the trimmed V and J ends, which lost 7 bases and 4 bases, there was a span of 13 bases. Per germline, CDR1 SNHLY and CDR2 FYNNEI. The CDR3 covers 13 residues. Here the CDR3 reads CASNREEGTEAFF. The CDR3 region has the DNA TGTGCCAGCAATCGAGAGGAAGGCACTGAAGCTTTCTTT.

The chain uses TRBV27 and TRBJ2-3, with TRBD2 identical over 11 bases. Germline V gene data show CDR1 as MNHEY and CDR2 as SMNVEV (reference sequence). CDR3 length: 15 residues. V gave up 6 bases and J gave up 5 bases; unmatched junction bases: 7. The CDR3 DNA reads TGTGCCAGCAGCGTCTTTCTAGCGGGGGGAGATACGCAGTATTTT. It codes for CASSVFLAGGDTQYF.

The chain couples TRBV3-1 (or the pseudogene TRBV3-2) to TRBJ1-2; no definite D call. CDR3 length: 13 amino acids. Trimming removed 4 bases from V and 4 bases from J, with 10 bases in between. CDR1 and CDR2 (germline): LGHDT, YNNKEL (reference sequence). Here the CDR3 reads CASSPPSGYGYTF. CDR3 bases: TGTGCCAGCAGCCCCCCCTCCGGCTATGGCTACACCTTC.

The chain uses TRBV5-8 and TRBJ1-5; maybe TRBD1 (5 bases). The V end was cut by 3 bases, the J end by 7 bases, with 17 bases between. The CDR3 covers 15 residues. CDR1 is SGHTS, CDR2 YDEGEE, per germline. CDR3 in amino acids: CASSSGVTRGQPQHF. DNA of the CDR3: TGTGCCAGCAGCTCGGGAGTCACCCGGGGCCAGCCCCAGCATTTT.

V usage is TRBV6-5 and J usage is TRBJ1-2; possible D gene TRBD1, 6 bases. Looked up from germline, CDR1 is MNHEY and CDR2 is SVGAGI. The CDR3 runs 11 residues. V dropped 8 bases and J dropped 8 bases, with 12 bases sitting between them. DNA for the CDR3: TGTGCCAGCGGGGGCGGGTACGGCTACACCTTC. This sequence encodes CASGGGYGYTF.

J is TRBJ1-2 and V is TRBV19; TRBD1 agrees at 10 bases. The trim removed 6 bases at V and 6 bases at J, leaving 10 bases unmatched. There are 15 residues in the CDR3. CDR1 and CDR2 (germline): LNHDA, SQIVND (reference sequence). CDR3 loop: CASSSRGGQGHGYTF. CDR3 DNA: TGTGCCAGTAGCTCCCGGGGGGGACAGGGGCATGGCTACACCTTC.

The chain uses TRBV19 and TRBJ1-2; D is possibly TRBD1 (6 bases). V lost 7 bases to trimming and J lost 12 bases, with 36 bases between them. Per germline, CDR1 LNHDA and CDR2 SQIVND (reference sequence). This CDR3 has 18 residues. CDR3: CASTTGGRAPLKLMVHTF. The CDR3 bases are TGTGCCAGTACCACTGGGGGCAGGGCCCCCTTAAAACTTATGGTCCACACCTTC.

The J gene is TRBJ2-3, the V gene TRBV7-2, with TRBD2 matching over 7 bases. CDR1 SGHTA and CDR2 FQGNSA come from the germline V gene. The CDR3 has 18 residues. The V and J ends lost 4 bases and 2 bases, in that order; junction bases with no gene match: 15. This CDR3 reads CASSSLGGLSGDTDTQYF. CDR3 bases: TGTGCCAGCAGCTCACTCGGCGGACTAAGCGGGGACACAGATACGCAGTATTTT.

The chain employs TRBV5-4 and TRBJ2-3; 11 nucleotides line up with TRBD2. Germline values: CDR1 SGHNT, CDR2 YYREEE (reference sequence). This CDR3 spans 15 amino acids. J gave up 1 base and V 4 bases, and 2 bases lay outside the gene matches. CDR3 in DNA: TGTGCCAGCAGCATAGCGGGGGGGCGCACAGATACGCAGTATTTT. Amino acid sequence: CASSIAGGRTDTQYF.

The chain combines TRBV11-2 with TRBJ1-2; D unresolved. The CDR3 spans 13 residues. The V end was cut by 5 bases, the J end by 4 bases, with 11 bases between. Germline V gene lookup returns CDR1 SGHAT and CDR2 FQNNGV. CDR3 in amino acids: CASSLTRSYGYTF. The CDR3 DNA follows: TGTGCCAGCAGCCTCACCCGGAGCTATGGCTACACCTTC.